The present entry profiles one TCR beta chain with its context. The antigen is undetermined. The data were taken from a study of T cell clonotyping in hematopoietic cell transplantation. TCRdb's table, derived via immunoSEQ multiplex PCR, lists solely in-frame clones and lacks some. The repertoire holds fewer than 2,000 clones, with 91% as singletons. Findings and limits, study-wide: Recipient TCR diversity dropped after transplant; expanded clonotypes rose from day 30 to 180. Few recipient clonotypes overlapped donors; over 95% were de novo at given depth.

The CDR3 spans 13 residues. V was shortened by 6 bases and J by 1 base, with 9 bases between the two germline ends. The germline V gene encodes CDR1 ENHRY and CDR2 SYGVKD. This TCR derives from a young adult male patient who had an allogeneic stem cell transplant from a related donor, so the T cells may come from the graft donor. Some clones in this sample may be carry-over from other donors' samples. The sequencing used PBMCs, collected at the time of graft-versus-host disease after allogeneic stem cell transplant. The chain links TRBV10-3 to TRBJ2-5; no clear D. The CDR3 DNA reads as TGTGCCATCAGCGCAAATACCCAAGAGACCCAGTACTTC. Its translation is CAISANTQETQYF.